This T cell receptor beta chain was sequenced for a study of spatial heterogeneity in lung cancer (dated by TCRdb to between 2018 and 2021). For the study in its entirety: Beta-chain transcripts were consistently detected in greater numbers than alpha-chain transcripts, which likely reflected higher beta-chain transcript abundance. In tumor regions, TCR transcript counts showed a strong correlation with a T cell transcriptional module score from matched bulk RNA-seq. In the raw uncorrected reads, each unique combination of TCR and UMI appeared more than ten times on average. TCR alpha and beta repertoires were quantitatively compared across multiple tumor regions, matched nontumor lung and blood in non-small cell lung cancer. The study linked features of the TCR repertoire to counts of nonsynonymous mutations, which were determined by whole-exome sequencing of tumor tissue. At surgery, both alpha and beta chains were TCR-sequenced in over 200 tumor regions, fewer than 85 matched nontumor lung samples and a few dozen PBMC samples. The study at large found these results: The count of ubiquitous expanded TCRs correlated with the count of ubiquitous nonsynonymous mutations, and the count of regional expanded TCRs correlated with the count of regional nonsynonymous mutations. Additional single-cell paired TCR alpha and beta sequencing was considered necessary to confirm, at a functional level, the hypothesis that regional TCRs recognize regional mutations. TCR-seq coverage of tumor T cells was estimated to be only approximately 7.3% for alpha chains and more than 11% for beta chains. The tumor nonsynonymous mutation count correlated with the number of expanded alpha and beta TCRs within the tumor.

Taking its sample share into account, this clonotype is medium-sized (0.01 to 0.1%). Its cognate antigen has yet to be identified. No clone much larger than this one lies a single base away; base qualities are absent. Library preparation used 5' RACE. The data were produced on a NextSeq 500. In the TCR library protocol, a unique molecular identifier was attached to each TCR cDNA molecule so that PCR and sequencing errors could be corrected. The original methods were these. TCR identification, UMI-based error correction and CDR3 extraction were all carried out with Decombinator tools. Expanded TCRs were defined as those above a frequency of 2 per 1,000, corresponding to the top 1% of the tumor frequency distribution. Expanded tumor TCRs statistically deemed absent (corrected P<0.05) from at least one tumor region were classed as regional, and all other expanded tumor TCRs were classed as ubiquitous. Each repertoire was subsampled 100 times to 5,000 TCRs, after which Renyi diversity was computed with the R vegan package. CDR3 similarity networks were built from amino acid triplet string-kernel similarity, connecting CDR3s with pairwise similarity above 0.82. The public sequencing data were trimmed at Q25 with fastp and processed into clonotypes with MiXCR by TCRdb, which kept only in-frame beta chains. Records with the same CDR3 protein are collapsed into one entry carrying the most frequent genes and DNA. These V and J calls rely on TCRdb rather than the paper's analysis. This sample gives about 15,000 distinct CDR3 sequences in total; less than 7.5% of them show up just once. The ten largest clones take up around 7% of the sample.

Read against the paper, the sample's time point label means: sample taken at primary tumor resection. Donors were around 69 patients with early-stage, untreated non-small cell lung cancer from the lung TRACERx cohort. TCR sequencing used whole RNA extracted from tumor and nontumor lung tissue, or from cryopreserved PBMC samples, without cell sorting. Only patients for whom sufficient RNA was available from at least two tumor regions were selected for TCR sequencing. Before selection, tumor and adjacent nontumor lung specimens were reviewed by a lung pathologist. The sequenced sample was lung tumor tissue, obtained at surgery. The TCR originated in a male donor with early-stage non-small cell lung cancer.

The nucleotide sequence is TGCAGCGTTGTACCCGATACGCAGTATTTT. The resulting protein is CSVVPDTQYF. The rearranged segments are TRBV29-1 and TRBJ2-3; too little of a D gene remains to name it. Taken from cysteine to phenylalanine, the CDR3 has 10 residues. Only the CDR3 DNA stays, 30 bases, in frame from base 1. Based on the germline V gene, the CDR1 and CDR2 sequences are SQVTM and ANQGSEA. V lost 4 bases and J lost 6 bases; the stretch between them is 5 bases long.